A selection of T cell receptor beta chains follows, all from one sample in a study of blood T cell repertoires in COVID-19. Repertoires were generated with immunoSEQ multiplex PCR, while TCRdb's copy carries only in-frame clones and drops some. This table holds 120,000 to 150,000 clones, roughly 88% found once. Sequencing was done on a sample of peripheral blood. Source of these receptors: a woman aged 60 to 75 with acute or convalescent COVID-19. Each CDR3 is given with its conserved first and last residue. Fields, in order: clone size, J gene, V gene, D gene, CDR3 protein, CDR3 DNA. A D gene is named only where the DNA matches it firmly. The size entry is marked missing in some rows and otherwise reads once, few, many or a size class.

clone size: .
J gene: TRBJ1-5
V gene: TRBV2
D gene: .
CDR3 protein: CASRDSAGNQPQHF
CDR3 DNA: TGTGCCAGCAGGGACTCAGCTGGCAATCAGCCCCAGCATTTT

clone size: .
J gene: TRBJ2-1
V gene: TRBV11-3
D gene: .
CDR3 protein: CASSLGGANYNEQFF
CDR3 DNA: TGTGCCAGCAGCTTAGGCGGGGCAAACTACAATGAGCAGTTCTTC

clone size: once
J gene: TRBJ2-7
V gene: TRBV7-2
D gene: .
CDR3 protein: CASSNQGSSYEQYF
CDR3 DNA: TGTGCCAGCAGCAATCAGGGGTCCTCCTACGAGCAGTACTTC

clone size: .
J gene: TRBJ1-2
V gene: TRBV7-3
D gene: TRBD1
CDR3 protein: CASSGQASNYGYTF
CDR3 DNA: TGTGCCAGCAGCGGACAGGCTTCTAACTATGGCTACACCTTC

clone size: .
J gene: TRBJ1-2
V gene: TRBV24-1
D gene: TRBD1
CDR3 protein: CATSDPGQGIYGYTF
CDR3 DNA: TGTGCCACCAGTGATCCGGGACAGGGGATCTATGGCTACACCTTC

clone size: .
J gene: TRBJ2-2
V gene: TRBV19
D gene: .
CDR3 protein: CASSIAGNTGELFF
CDR3 DNA: TGTGCCAGTAGTATAGCAGGGAACACCGGGGAGCTGTTTTTT

clone size: few
J gene: TRBJ1-5
V gene: TRBV24-1
D gene: TRBD1
CDR3 protein: CATSDGDRGNQPQHF
CDR3 DNA: TGTGCCACCAGTGATGGGGACAGAGGCAATCAGCCCCAGCATTTT

clone size: .
J gene: TRBJ2-3
V gene: TRBV5-4
D gene: TRBD2
CDR3 protein: CASSIWLAGAGDTQYF
CDR3 DNA: TGTGCCAGCAGTATTTGGCTAGCGGGGGCAGGAGATACGCAGTATTTT

clone size: .
J gene: TRBJ1-1
V gene: TRBV19
D gene: .
CDR3 protein: CASSMTANTEAFF
CDR3 DNA: TGTGCCAGTAGTATGACAGCGAACACTGAAGCTTTCTTT

clone size: .
J gene: TRBJ2-5
V gene: TRBV3-1/TRBV3-2
D gene: TRBD2
CDR3 protein: CASSLELAGEETQYF
CDR3 DNA: TGTGCCAGCAGCCTTGAACTAGCGGGGGAAGAGACCCAGTACTTC

clone size: .
J gene: TRBJ2-3
V gene: TRBV5-8
D gene: .
CDR3 protein: CASEGAPGGTQYF
CDR3 DNA: TGTGCCAGCGAAGGGGCCCCGGGCGGTACGCAGTATTTT

clone size: .
J gene: TRBJ2-7
V gene: TRBV5-1
D gene: TRBD1
CDR3 protein: CASGKPGQGQYEQYF
CDR3 DNA: TGCGCCAGCGGCAAGCCGGGACAGGGGCAGTACGAGCAGTACTTC

clone size: .
J gene: TRBJ2-3
V gene: TRBV9
D gene: TRBD2
CDR3 protein: CASSKRGSGDTDTQYF
CDR3 DNA: TGTGCCAGCAGCAAAAGGGGTAGCGGGGACACAGATACGCAGTATTTT

clone size: .
J gene: TRBJ1-1
V gene: TRBV5-1
D gene: .
CDR3 protein: CASSLGQGSAFTEAFF
CDR3 DNA: TGCGCCAGCAGCTTGGGCCAGGGTAGTGCGTTCACTGAAGCTTTCTTT

clone size: .
J gene: TRBJ2-3
V gene: TRBV5-4
D gene: TRBD2
CDR3 protein: CASSSRTSGGVADTQYF
CDR3 DNA: TGTGCCAGCAGCTCCAGGACTAGCGGGGGGGTCGCAGATACGCAGTATTTT

clone size: .
J gene: TRBJ1-1
V gene: TRBV18
D gene: .
CDR3 protein: CASSPVDRSKIEAFF
CDR3 DNA: TGTGCCAGCTCACCAGTCGACAGATCAAAAATTGAAGCTTTCTTT

clone size: .
J gene: TRBJ1-4
V gene: TRBV4-3
D gene: .
CDR3 protein: CASSLGGGSNEKLFF
CDR3 DNA: TGCGCCAGCAGCCTGGGGGGGGGTTCCAATGAAAAACTGTTTTTT

clone size: .
J gene: TRBJ1-6
V gene: TRBV19
D gene: .
CDR3 protein: CASSNAGDNSPLHF
CDR3 DNA: TGTGCCAGTAGTAACGCAGGGGATAATTCACCCCTCCACTTT

clone size: .
J gene: TRBJ2-7
V gene: TRBV5-1
D gene: TRBD2
CDR3 protein: CASSLSSGGYIAEQYF
CDR3 DNA: TGCGCCAGCAGCTTGAGTAGCGGGGGTTACATAGCCGAGCAGTACTTC

clone size: once
J gene: TRBJ1-2
V gene: TRBV6-5
D gene: .
CDR3 protein: CASRDGGRSGYTF
CDR3 DNA: TGTGCCAGCAGGGACGGGGGGAGAAGTGGCTACACCTTC

clone size: .
J gene: TRBJ1-4
V gene: TRBV30
D gene: TRBD1
CDR3 protein: CAWSQVGDRGNEKLFF
CDR3 DNA: TGTGCCTGGAGTCAAGTTGGGGACAGGGGAAATGAAAAACTGTTTTTT

clone size: .
J gene: TRBJ2-3
V gene: TRBV3-1/TRBV3-2
D gene: TRBD2
CDR3 protein: CASSRGTSGPDTQYF
CDR3 DNA: TGTGCCAGCAGCCGAGGGACTAGCGGTCCAGATACGCAGTATTTT

clone size: .
J gene: TRBJ1-3
V gene: TRBV18
D gene: .
CDR3 protein: CASSAWTVSGNTIYF
CDR3 DNA: TGTGCCAGCTCAGCTTGGACAGTCTCTGGAAACACCATATATTTT

clone size: .
J gene: TRBJ1-5
V gene: TRBV7-6
D gene: .
CDR3 protein: CASSLGDTNSNQPQHF
CDR3 DNA: TGTGCCAGCAGCTTAGGGGACACCAATAGCAATCAGCCCCAGCATTTT

clone size: .
J gene: TRBJ2-5
V gene: TRBV29-1
D gene: .
CDR3 protein: CSVDRRGEYQETQYF
CDR3 DNA: TGCAGCGTTGATCGGCGGGGAGAGTACCAAGAGACCCAGTACTTC

clone size: .
J gene: TRBJ1-1
V gene: TRBV7-6
D gene: .
CDR3 protein: CASSLAAGGNTEAFF
CDR3 DNA: TGTGCCAGCAGCTTAGCGGCAGGAGGGAACACTGAAGCTTTCTTT

clone size: .
J gene: TRBJ1-1
V gene: TRBV5-1
D gene: .
CDR3 protein: CASSLQWLYTEAFF
CDR3 DNA: TGCGCCAGCAGCTTACAGTGGCTGTACACTGAAGCTTTCTTT

clone size: .
J gene: TRBJ1-2
V gene: TRBV30
D gene: .
CDR3 protein: CARDHRGLGGYTF
CDR3 DNA: TGTGCCCGCGATCACCGAGGGCTGGGAGGCTACACCTTC

clone size: .
J gene: TRBJ2-1
V gene: TRBV9
D gene: .
CDR3 protein: CASSVGGFDEQFF
CDR3 DNA: TGTGCCAGCAGCGTGGGAGGTTTCGATGAGCAGTTCTTC

clone size: .
J gene: TRBJ2-5
V gene: TRBV10-2
D gene: TRBD2
CDR3 protein: CASRGWTSGGRGETQYF
CDR3 DNA: TGCGCCAGCAGGGGCTGGACTAGCGGGGGAAGAGGCGAGACCCAGTACTTC

clone size: .
J gene: TRBJ2-5
V gene: TRBV11-1
D gene: .
CDR3 protein: CASSLAEGVETQYF
CDR3 DNA: TGTGCCAGCAGCTTAGCCGAGGGCGTGGAGACCCAGTACTTC

clone size: .
J gene: TRBJ1-4
V gene: TRBV9
D gene: .
CDR3 protein: CASSDRETDEKLFF
CDR3 DNA: TGTGCCAGCAGCGATAGGGAGACGGATGAAAAACTGTTTTTT

clone size: once
J gene: TRBJ2-7
V gene: TRBV5-5
D gene: .
CDR3 protein: CASSFVGEQYF
CDR3 DNA: TGTGCCAGCAGCTTTGTCGGGGAGCAGTACTTC

clone size: once
J gene: TRBJ2-3
V gene: TRBV7-3
D gene: TRBD2
CDR3 protein: CASSLTWASGGAGTDTQYF
CDR3 DNA: TGTGCCAGCAGCTTAACGTGGGCTAGCGGGGGGGCAGGCACAGATACGCAGTATTTT

clone size: many
J gene: TRBJ2-7
V gene: TRBV5-6
D gene: .
CDR3 protein: CASSAQVFSEQYF
CDR3 DNA: TGTGCCAGCAGCGCACAGGTGTTTAGCGAGCAGTACTTC

clone size: .
J gene: TRBJ1-6
V gene: TRBV19
D gene: .
CDR3 protein: CASRPEGGRHNSPLHF
CDR3 DNA: TGTGCCAGTAGGCCCGAGGGAGGTAGGCATAATTCACCCCTCCACTTT

clone size: .
J gene: TRBJ1-6
V gene: TRBV5-4
D gene: TRBD1
CDR3 protein: CASGQGGNSPLHF
CDR3 DNA: TGTGCCAGTGGACAGGGTGGTAATTCACCCCTCCACTTT

clone size: few
J gene: TRBJ2-6
V gene: TRBV21-1
D gene: .
CDR3 protein: CASRYARDSGANVLTF
CDR3 DNA: TGTGCCAGCAGATATGCCAGGGATTCTGGGGCCAACGTCCTGACTTTC

clone size: .
J gene: TRBJ2-1
V gene: TRBV30
D gene: TRBD1
CDR3 protein: CAWSTWTGGPYNEQFF
CDR3 DNA: TGTGCCTGGAGTACATGGACAGGGGGGCCATACAATGAGCAGTTCTTC

clone size: .
J gene: TRBJ2-1
V gene: TRBV4-1
D gene: .
CDR3 protein: CASSQGRGRTSYNEQFF
CDR3 DNA: TGCGCCAGCAGCCAAGGCAGGGGCCGTACTTCCTACAATGAGCAGTTCTTC

clone size: .
J gene: TRBJ1-1
V gene: TRBV19
D gene: .
CDR3 protein: CASSSQKNTEAFF
CDR3 DNA: TGTGCCAGTAGCTCACAGAAGAACACTGAAGCTTTCTTT

clone size: .
J gene: TRBJ1-2
V gene: TRBV18
D gene: TRBD1
CDR3 protein: CASSPSGTGSLGYTF
CDR3 DNA: TGTGCCAGCTCACCATCCGGGACAGGGTCGCTCGGCTACACCTTC

clone size: .
J gene: TRBJ2-5
V gene: TRBV19
D gene: .
CDR3 protein: CASRNGGLETQYF
CDR3 DNA: TGTGCCAGTAGAAACGGGGGTCTCGAGACCCAGTACTTC

clone size: .
J gene: TRBJ2-2
V gene: TRBV14
D gene: .
CDR3 protein: CASSQAIRTRNTGELFF
CDR3 DNA: TGTGCCAGCAGCCAAGCTATTCGGACAAGGAACACCGGGGAGCTGTTTTTT

clone size: once
J gene: TRBJ1-1
V gene: TRBV19
D gene: .
CDR3 protein: CATQDSAGTMNTEAFF
CDR3 DNA: TGTGCCACCCAGGACAGCGCTGGGACAATGAACACTGAAGCTTTCTTT

clone size: .
J gene: TRBJ2-4
V gene: TRBV19
D gene: .
CDR3 protein: CASSIGGFGLAKNIQYF
CDR3 DNA: TGTGCCAGTAGTATAGGGGGTTTCGGACTAGCCAAAAACATTCAGTACTTC

clone size: .
J gene: TRBJ1-6
V gene: TRBV7-6
D gene: .
CDR3 protein: CASSPLPPGTTSSYNSPLHF
CDR3 DNA: TGTGCCAGCAGCCCGCTTCCACCCGGGACAACTAGCTCCTATAATTCACCCCTCCACTTT

clone size: few
J gene: TRBJ1-3
V gene: TRBV11-2
D gene: TRBD1
CDR3 protein: CASSLNRGLAGNTIYF
CDR3 DNA: TGTGCCAGCAGCTTAAACAGGGGGCTGGCAGGAAACACCATATATTTT

clone size: .
J gene: TRBJ2-3
V gene: TRBV5-6
D gene: TRBD2
CDR3 protein: CASSLAGGPTDTQYF
CDR3 DNA: TGTGCCAGCAGCTTGGCGGGGGGGCCTACAGATACGCAGTATTTT

clone size: .
J gene: TRBJ2-5
V gene: TRBV4-2
D gene: TRBD2
CDR3 protein: CASSQGHSGGEETQYF
CDR3 DNA: TGTGCCAGCAGCCAAGGACATAGCGGGGGCGAAGAGACCCAGTACTTC

clone size: .
J gene: TRBJ2-2
V gene: TRBV28
D gene: TRBD1
CDR3 protein: CASSSGQLNTGELFF
CDR3 DNA: TGTGCCAGCAGTTCGGGACAGCTGAACACCGGGGAGCTGTTTTTT

clone size: .
J gene: TRBJ2-3
V gene: TRBV7-8
D gene: .
CDR3 protein: CASSSRDLGTDTQYF
CDR3 DNA: TGTGCCAGCAGCTCCAGGGATTTGGGCACAGATACGCAGTATTTT

clone size: .
J gene: TRBJ1-4
V gene: TRBV7-2
D gene: TRBD1
CDR3 protein: CASSRQGAANEKLFF
CDR3 DNA: TGTGCCAGCAGCAGACAGGGGGCGGCTAATGAAAAACTGTTTTTT

clone size: .
J gene: TRBJ2-2
V gene: TRBV28
D gene: .
CDR3 protein: CASISRDSPTGELFF
CDR3 DNA: TGTGCCAGCATTTCCCGGGACTCGCCCACCGGGGAGCTGTTTTTT